What follows describes a single T cell receptor beta chain. Patients from Seattle were sampled longitudinally, starting during active infection. Sequencing was performed with immunoSEQ multiplex PCR; in TCRdb, only in-frame clones are kept and a portion is missing. Of 310,000 or so clones listed, around 90% are singletons. These data originate in a study of blood T cell repertoires in COVID-19. Germline V CDR1 and CDR2: SQVTM, ANQGSEA. The CDR3 sequence is 13 residues long. V trimming: 4 bases; J trimming: 4 bases; junction bases outside the gene matches: 4. Sequences were obtained from peripheral blood. The TCR sequence derives from a man aged 25 to 45 with COVID-19, enrolled during active disease. The chain combines TRBV29-1 with TRBJ2-5, with 9 nucleotides matching TRBD2. The CDR3 bases are TGCAGCGTTGGTTTAGCGGGAGTAGAGACCCAGTACTTC. It translates to CSVGLAGVETQYF.